This T cell receptor beta chain was sequenced in a study of shared T cell receptors in the human thymus. Produced via immunoSEQ multiplex PCR; TCRdb's table is partial and in-frame only. The sample holds about 660,000 clones, 70% to 90% seen once. With 4 bases removed from V and 1 base from J, the gap between germline ends came to 14 bases. The CDR3 loop spans 16 amino acids. Germline V gives CDR1 SGDLS, CDR2 YYNGEE. These data also formed part of another study, on human thymus T cells. That paper states: All donors were healthy Finnish infants who were undergoing corrective surgery to treat congenital heart defects. Thymic resections from corrective heart surgery supplied the tissue. Apparent bias marked the V and J gene usage of thymic and blood repertoires.

The material sequenced was thymocytes. The V call is TRBV9, the J call TRBJ2-2; D is perhaps TRBD1 (6 bases). This TCR was recovered from a boy under two years old with a congenital heart defect. This CDR3 reads CASSPQGRWNTGELFF. DNA for the CDR3: TGTGCCAGCAGCCCACAGGGACGCTGGAACACCGGGGAGCTGTTTTTT.